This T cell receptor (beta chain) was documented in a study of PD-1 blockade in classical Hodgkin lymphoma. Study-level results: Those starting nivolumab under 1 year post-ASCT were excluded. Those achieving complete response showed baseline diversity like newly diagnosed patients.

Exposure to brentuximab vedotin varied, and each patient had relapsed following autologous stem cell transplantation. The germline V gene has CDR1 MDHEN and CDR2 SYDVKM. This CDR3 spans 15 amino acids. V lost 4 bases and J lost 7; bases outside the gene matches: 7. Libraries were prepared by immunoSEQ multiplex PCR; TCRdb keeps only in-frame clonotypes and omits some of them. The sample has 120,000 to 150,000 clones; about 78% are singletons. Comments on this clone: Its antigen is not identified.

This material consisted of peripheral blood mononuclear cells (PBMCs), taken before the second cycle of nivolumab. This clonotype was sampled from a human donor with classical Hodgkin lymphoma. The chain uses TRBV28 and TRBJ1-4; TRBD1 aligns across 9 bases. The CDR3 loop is CASSSGQGTLEKLFF. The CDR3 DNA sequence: TGTGCCAGCAGTTCCGGACAGGGGACACTTGAAAAACTGTTTTTT.